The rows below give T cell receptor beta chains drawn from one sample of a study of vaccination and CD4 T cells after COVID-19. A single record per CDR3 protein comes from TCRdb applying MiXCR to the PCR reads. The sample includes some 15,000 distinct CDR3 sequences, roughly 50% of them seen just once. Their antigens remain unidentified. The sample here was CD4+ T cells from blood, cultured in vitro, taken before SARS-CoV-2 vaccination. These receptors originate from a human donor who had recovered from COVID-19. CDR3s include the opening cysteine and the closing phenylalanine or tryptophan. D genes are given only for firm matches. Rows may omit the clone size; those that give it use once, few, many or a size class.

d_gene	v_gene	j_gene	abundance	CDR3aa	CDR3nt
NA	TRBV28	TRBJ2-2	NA	CASSSATWVLFF	TGTGCCAGCAGTTCAGCTACGTGGGTGCTGTTTTTT
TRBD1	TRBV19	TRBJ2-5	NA	CASSIPGTGQETQYF	TGTGCCAGTAGTATCCCCGGGACAGGTCAAGAGACCCAGTACTTC
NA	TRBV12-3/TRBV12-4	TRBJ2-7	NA	CASSRRIGAYEQYF	TGTGCCAGCAGTCGACGGATTGGGGCCTACGAGCAGTACTTC
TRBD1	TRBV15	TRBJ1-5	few	CATKPDRGYQPQHF	TGTGCCACCAAGCCGGACAGGGGGTATCAGCCTCAGCATTTT
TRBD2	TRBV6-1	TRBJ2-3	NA	CASRSSGGRVWADTQYF	TGTGCCAGCAGGAGTAGCGGGGGGCGGGTGTGGGCAGATACGCAGTATTTT
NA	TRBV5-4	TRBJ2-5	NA	CASSLGLGETQYF	TGTGCCAGCAGCTTGGGACTTGGAGAGACCCAGTACTTC
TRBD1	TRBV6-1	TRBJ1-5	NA	CASSDDRGRNQPQHF	TGTGCCAGCAGCGACGACAGGGGACGAAATCAGCCCCAGCATTTT
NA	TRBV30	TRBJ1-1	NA	CAWSVMAGAFF	TGTGCCTGGAGTGTAATGGCAGGAGCTTTCTTT
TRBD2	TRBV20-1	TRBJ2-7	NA	CSAKGTSGTLEQYF	TGCAGTGCCAAAGGGACTAGCGGGACGCTCGAGCAGTACTTC
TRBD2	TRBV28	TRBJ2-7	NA	CASSLLGTSGSGTNEQYF	TGTGCCAGCAGTTTACTCGGGACTAGCGGGAGTGGTACGAACGAGCAGTACTTC
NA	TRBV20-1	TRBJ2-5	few	CSLVGGAETQYF	TGCAGTCTGGTGGGGGGGGCAGAGACCCAGTACTTC
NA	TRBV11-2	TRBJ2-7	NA	CASSLKVKTSYEQYF	TGTGCCAGCAGCCTGAAGGTGAAGACCTCCTACGAGCAGTACTTC
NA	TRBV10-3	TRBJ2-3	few	CAISESSTDTQYF	TGTGCCATCAGTGAGTCGAGCACAGATACGCAGTATTTT
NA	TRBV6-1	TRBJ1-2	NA	CASSQSRTRTTNYGYTF	TGTGCCAGCAGCCAAAGCCGGACTAGGACGACTAACTATGGCTACACCTTC
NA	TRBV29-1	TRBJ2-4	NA	CSVLLTNAGDIQYF	TGCAGCGTTCTACTAACTAACGCCGGGGACATTCAGTACTTC
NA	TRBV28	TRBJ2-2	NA	CASSLPTVNTGELFF	TGTGCCAGCAGTCTCCCCACGGTTAACACCGGGGAGCTGTTTTTT
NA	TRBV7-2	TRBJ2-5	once	CASSQDRYQETQYF	TGTGCCAGCAGTCAAGACAGGTACCAAGAGACCCAGTACTTC
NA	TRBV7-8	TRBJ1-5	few	CASSQAGNSNQPQHF	TGTGCCAGCAGCCAGGCAGGCAATAGCAATCAGCCCCAGCATTTT
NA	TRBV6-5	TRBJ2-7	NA	CASSYSITGTLYEQYF	TGTGCCAGCAGTTACTCGATAACCGGGACCTTGTACGAGCAGTACTTC
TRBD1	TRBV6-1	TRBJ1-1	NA	CASSRQGAIADTEAFF	TGTGCCAGCAGCCGACAGGGGGCGATTGCGGACACTGAAGCTTTCTTT
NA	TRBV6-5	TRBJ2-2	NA	CASSYSRTGELFF	TGTGCCAGCAGTTACTCGAGGACCGGGGAGCTGTTTTTT
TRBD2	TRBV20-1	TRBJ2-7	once	CSAERTSGRKYDEQYF	TGCAGTGCTGAGAGGACTAGCGGGAGGAAGTACGACGAGCAGTACTTC
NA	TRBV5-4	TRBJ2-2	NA	CASRSAANTGELFF	TGTGCCAGCCGATCAGCGGCGAACACCGGGGAGCTGTTTTTT
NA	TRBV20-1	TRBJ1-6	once	CSAWTGNSPLHF	TGCAGTGCCTGGACGGGTAATTCACCCCTCCACTTT
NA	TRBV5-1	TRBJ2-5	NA	CASMSRVGETQYF	TGCGCCAGCATGTCCAGGGTAGGCGAGACCCAGTACTTC
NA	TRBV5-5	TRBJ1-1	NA	CASSLGIPNTEAFF	TGTGCCAGCAGCTTGGGAATTCCGAACACTGAAGCTTTCTTT
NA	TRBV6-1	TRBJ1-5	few	CASSAGGNQPQHF	TGTGCCAGCAGTGCAGGAGGGAATCAGCCCCAGCATTTT
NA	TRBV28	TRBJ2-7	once	CASSSPDYEQYF	TGTGCCAGCAGTTCTCCCGACTACGAGCAGTACTTC
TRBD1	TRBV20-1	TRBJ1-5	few	CSARQGGGSNQPQHF	TGCAGTGCCAGACAGGGTGGCGGTAGCAATCAGCCCCAGCATTTT
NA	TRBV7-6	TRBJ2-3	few	CASSETGADTQYF	TGTGCCAGCAGCGAAACGGGGGCAGATACGCAGTATTTT
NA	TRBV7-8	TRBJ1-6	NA	CASSRGGTRNSPLHF	TGTGCCAGCAGCCGGGGCGGGACAAGGAATTCACCCCTCCACTTT
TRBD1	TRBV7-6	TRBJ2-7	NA	CASSLASSGGTYEQYF	TGTGCCAGCAGCTTAGCGTCGTCAGGGGGCACCTACGAGCAGTACTTC
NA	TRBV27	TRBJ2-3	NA	CASSLDGSNTDTQYF	TGTGCCAGCAGTTTAGACGGGAGCAACACAGATACGCAGTATTTT
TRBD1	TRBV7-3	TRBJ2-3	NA	CASSLAGQGFADTQYF	TGTGCCAGCAGCTTAGCGGGACAGGGGTTCGCAGATACGCAGTATTTT
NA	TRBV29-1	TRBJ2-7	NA	CSVGTASSYEQYF	TGCAGCGTTGGGACGGCAAGCTCCTACGAGCAGTACTTC
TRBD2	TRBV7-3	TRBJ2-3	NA	CASSLNPSGSTDTQYF	TGTGCCAGCAGCTTAAACCCTAGCGGAAGCACAGATACGCAGTATTTT
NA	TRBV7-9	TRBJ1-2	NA	CASSDAGGKLGGYTF	TGTGCCAGCAGCGACGCGGGTGGAAAATTGGGAGGCTACACCTTC
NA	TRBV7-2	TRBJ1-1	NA	CASSLVPGLNTEAFF	TGTGCCAGCAGCTTAGTCCCGGGGCTGAACACTGAAGCTTTCTTT
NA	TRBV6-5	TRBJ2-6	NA	CASSYSSSPNSGANVLTF	TGTGCCAGCAGTTACTCTTCAAGCCCCAACTCTGGGGCCAACGTCCTGACTTTC
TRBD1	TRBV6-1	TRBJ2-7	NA	CASSRQGEQYF	TGTGCCAGCAGTAGACAGGGCGAGCAGTACTTC
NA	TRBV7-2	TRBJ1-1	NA	CASSSSPGQTEAFF	TGTGCCAGCAGCTCCTCACCGGGGCAGACTGAAGCTTTCTTT
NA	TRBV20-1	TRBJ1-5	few	CSARLSGLLNQPQHF	TGCAGTGCTAGGCTTTCGGGGTTGCTCAATCAGCCCCAGCATTTT
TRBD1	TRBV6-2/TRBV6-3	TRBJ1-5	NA	CASSTGTGFYSNQPQHF	TGTGCCAGCAGTACCGGGACAGGATTTTATAGCAATCAGCCCCAGCATTTT
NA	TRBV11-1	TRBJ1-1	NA	CASSFTGSAEAFF	TGTGCCAGCAGCTTCACGGGAAGCGCTGAAGCTTTCTTT
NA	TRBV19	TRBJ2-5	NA	CASSTLPQETQYF	TGTGCCAGTAGTACGCTCCCCCAAGAGACCCAGTACTTC
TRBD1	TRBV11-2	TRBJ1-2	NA	CASSPGTGGVYGYTF	TGTGCCAGCAGCCCCGGGACAGGGGGGGTCTATGGCTACACCTTC
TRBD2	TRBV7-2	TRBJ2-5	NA	CASSPWTSGTYQETQYF	TGTGCCAGCAGCCCGTGGACTAGCGGAACGTACCAAGAGACCCAGTACTTC
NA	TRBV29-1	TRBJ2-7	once	CSVSSDVSSYEQYF	TGCAGCGTCTCCTCAGACGTAAGCTCCTACGAGCAGTACTTC
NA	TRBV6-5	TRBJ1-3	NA	CASSYADSHGSGNTIYF	TGTGCCAGCAGTTACGCCGACAGCCATGGCTCTGGAAACACCATATATTTT
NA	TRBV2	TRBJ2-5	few	CASSVGGRGETQYF	TGTGCCAGCAGTGTCGGGGGGCGGGGAGAGACCCAGTACTTC
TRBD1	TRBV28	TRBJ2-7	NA	CASSRPGQGYGSYEQYF	TGTGCCAGCAGCCGTCCGGGACAGGGTTATGGCTCCTACGAGCAGTACTTC
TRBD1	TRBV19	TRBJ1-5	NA	CASSVSDREGRPQHF	TGTGCCAGTAGTGTATCGGACAGGGAGGGTCGTCCCCAGCATTTT
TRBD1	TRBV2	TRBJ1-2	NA	CASNFEGAFGYTF	TGTGCCAGCAATTTTGAGGGGGCCTTTGGCTACACCTTC
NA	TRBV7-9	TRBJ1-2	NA	CASSSPNYGYTF	TGTGCCAGCAGCTCCCCTAACTATGGCTACACCTTC
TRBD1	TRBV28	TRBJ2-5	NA	CASTPGTGGYGETQYF	TGTGCCAGCACCCCCGGGACAGGGGGGTATGGGGAGACCCAGTACTTC
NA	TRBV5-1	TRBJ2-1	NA	CASSHGQNNEQFF	TGCGCCAGCAGCCACGGTCAGAACAATGAGCAGTTCTTC
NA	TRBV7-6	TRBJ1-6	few	CASSSLFSSSYNSPLHF	TGTGCCAGCAGCTCGCTGTTTAGTAGCTCCTATAATTCACCCCTCCACTTT
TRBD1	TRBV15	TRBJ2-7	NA	CATSGSGTGVGEQYF	TGTGCCACCAGCGGCTCTGGGACAGGGGTAGGGGAGCAGTACTTC
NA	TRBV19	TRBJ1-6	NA	CASDMRSPLHF	TGTGCCAGCGACATGCGTTCACCCCTCCACTTT